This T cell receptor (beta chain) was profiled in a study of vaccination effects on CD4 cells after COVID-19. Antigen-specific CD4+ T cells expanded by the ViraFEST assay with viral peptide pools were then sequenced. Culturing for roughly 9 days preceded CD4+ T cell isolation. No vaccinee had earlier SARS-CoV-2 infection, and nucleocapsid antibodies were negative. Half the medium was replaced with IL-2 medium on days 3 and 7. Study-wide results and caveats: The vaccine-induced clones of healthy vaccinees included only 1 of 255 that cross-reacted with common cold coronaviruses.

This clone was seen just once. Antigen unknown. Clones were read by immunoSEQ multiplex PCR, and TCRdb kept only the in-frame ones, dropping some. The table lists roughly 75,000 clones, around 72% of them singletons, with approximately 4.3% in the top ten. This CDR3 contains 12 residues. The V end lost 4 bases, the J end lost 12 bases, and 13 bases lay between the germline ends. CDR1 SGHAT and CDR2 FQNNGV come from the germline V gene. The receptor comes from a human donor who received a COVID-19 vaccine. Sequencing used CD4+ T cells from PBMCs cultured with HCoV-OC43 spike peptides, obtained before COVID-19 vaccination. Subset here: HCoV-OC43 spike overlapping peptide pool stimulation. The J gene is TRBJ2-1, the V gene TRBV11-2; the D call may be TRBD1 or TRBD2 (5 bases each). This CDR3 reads CASSSGRPGQFF. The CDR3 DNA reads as TGTGCCAGCAGCTCGGGACGTCCGGGGCAGTTCTTC.